Below, 2 T cell receptor beta chains from the same sample are listed, as sequenced in a study of blood T cell repertoires in COVID-19. Only in-frame clones appear in the TCRdb table, and some are missing; sequencing was by immunoSEQ multiplex PCR. The sample yields around 150,000 clones, around 87% seen once. The sample comprised peripheral blood. These receptors all stem from a woman aged 55-69 years with active or convalescent COVID-19.

The J gene is TRBJ2-4, the V gene TRBV20-1; D not certain. The CDR3 is 12 residues long. Looked up from germline, CDR1 is DFQATT and CDR2 is SNEGSKA (reference sequence). V dropped 3 bases and J dropped 8 bases, with 11 bases sitting between them. The CDR3 DNA reads as TGCAGTGCTAGTGGTGGTTCGGACATTCAGTACTTC. It specifies CSASGGSDIQYF.

This chain joins TRBV5-8 and TRBJ2-7; D might be TRBD1 (6 bases). This CDR3 is 14 amino acids long. The germline CDR1 and CDR2 sequences are SGHTS and YDEGEE. V lost 5 bases to trimming and J lost 6 bases, with 18 bases between them. The CDR3 here is CASSKKRGSGEQYF. CDR3 nucleotides: TGTGCCAGCAGTAAGAAAAGGGGGAGCGGCGAGCAGTACTTC.